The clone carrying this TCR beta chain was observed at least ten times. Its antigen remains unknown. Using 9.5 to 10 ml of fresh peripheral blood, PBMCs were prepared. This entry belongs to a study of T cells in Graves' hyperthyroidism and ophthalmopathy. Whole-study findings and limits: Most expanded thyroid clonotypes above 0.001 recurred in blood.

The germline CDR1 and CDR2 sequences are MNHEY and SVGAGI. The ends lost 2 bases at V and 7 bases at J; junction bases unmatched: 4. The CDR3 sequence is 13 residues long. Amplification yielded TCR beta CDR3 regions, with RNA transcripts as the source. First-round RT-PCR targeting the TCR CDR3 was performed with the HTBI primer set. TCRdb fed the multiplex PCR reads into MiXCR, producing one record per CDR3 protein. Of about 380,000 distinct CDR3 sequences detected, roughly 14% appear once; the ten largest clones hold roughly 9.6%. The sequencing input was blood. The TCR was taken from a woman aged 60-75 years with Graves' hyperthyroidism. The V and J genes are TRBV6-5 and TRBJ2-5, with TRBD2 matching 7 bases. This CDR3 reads CASSYMASGTQYF. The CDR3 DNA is TGTGCCAGCAGTTACATGGCTAGCGGGACCCAGTACTTC.